This record looks at one T cell receptor (beta chain) sequence and its context. The CDR3 loop spans 14 amino acids. Germline V gene sequence: CDR1 SGHNT, CDR2 YYREEE (reference sequence). TCRdb recomputed calls from the RT-PCR reads with MiXCR, one row per CDR3 protein. The sample holds 590,000 or so distinct CDR3 sequences, 14% seen once. The data were taken from a study of response to subunit inactivated influenza vaccine. The V gene is TRBV5-4, the J gene TRBJ2-7; D may be TRBD2 (5 bases). The TCR originated in a man aged 50 or older who received an inactivated influenza vaccine. The sample in question was PBMCs from blood, obtained less than 15 days before vaccination. The CDR3 reads CATTRVEGMYEQYF. In DNA, the CDR3 is TGTGCTACAACAAGGGTAGAGGGTATGTACGAGCAGTACTTC.